This TCR beta chain was obtained from a study of shared clonotypes between healthy human individuals. Study-level results: The sampled material consisted only of blood, and tissue repertoires are likely to differ.

Method: immunoSEQ multiplex PCR; TCRdb's copy keeps in-frame clones and lacks some. The table records some 900,000 clones, 60% to 85% of them present only once. The germline V gene has CDR1 MDHEN and CDR2 SYDVKM. The CDR3 covers 14 residues. Trimming stripped 3 bases from V and 5 bases from J, with 13 bases between. For this clone: Its target is unknown.

Every donor was a Caucasian adult from Nashville, Tennessee. The V call is TRBV28, the J call TRBJ2-5, with a tentative D call TRBD1 (6 bases). Sequencing input: memory CD4+ T cells sorted from blood. Described subset: CD45RA-negative fraction. The origin of this receptor is a man aged 18 to 35 in good health. This CDR3 reads CASSFSDGGETQYF. The CDR3 DNA follows: TGTGCCAGCAGTTTTTCCGATGGGGGCGAGACCCAGTACTTC.